A single sample is the source of the 18 T cell receptor beta chains below, sequenced in a study of cytotoxic CD8 clonotypes in ibrutinib-treated CLL. The method was immunoSEQ multiplex PCR; TCRdb's version includes in-frame clones alone and lacks a portion of them. This table has tens of thousands of clones, approximately 54% appearing once. The specimen was PBMCs, collected after 12 months of ibrutinib treatment. The receptor set was obtained from a human donor with chronic lymphocytic leukemia.

V and J are TRBV11-2 and TRBJ1-4; D uncertain. V shed 2 bases and J shed 5 bases, with 6 bases lying between them. CDR1 and CDR2 (germline): SGHAT, FQNNGV. The CDR3 has 13 amino acids. CDR3 residues: CASSLLRNEKLFF. As DNA, the CDR3 is TGTGCCAGCAGCTTACTGAGGAATGAAAAACTGTTTTTT.

The rearrangement links TRBV9 to TRBJ2-1; no clear D. Trimming left V 0 bases short and J 9 bases short, with 7 bases between. The CDR3 totals 12 residues. The germline V gene encodes CDR1 SGDLS and CDR2 YYNGEE. The CDR3 DNA reads as TGTGCCAGCAGCGTAGGACGGCGTGAGCAGTTCTTC. It encodes CASSVGRREQFF.

This clone was seen more than once but under ten times. The chain recombines TRBV12-5 with TRBJ2-1, with 10 bases matching TRBD2. V lost 3 bases to trimming and J lost 7 bases; unmatched junction nucleotides: 6. The length of the CDR3 is 15 residues. Germline V gives CDR1 LGHNT, CDR2 FRNRAP. This CDR3 is CASGLYSGGLNEQFF. As DNA, the CDR3 is TGTGCTAGTGGTTTATATAGCGGGGGGTTAAATGAGCAGTTCTTC.

The V call is TRBV6-5, the J call TRBJ2-1; 11 bases are shared with TRBD2. Germline trimming cut 5 bases from V and 10 bases from J; bases unmatched to any gene: 7. The CDR3 loop spans 14 amino acids. The V gene's germline CDR1 is MNHEY and CDR2 SVGAGI. CDR3 DNA sequence: TGTGCCAGCAGTCCGGGACTAGCGGTGAGGGAGCAGTTCTTC. It yields the protein CASSPGLAVREQFF.

This sequence joins TRBV30 and TRBJ2-7; TRBD2 might be the D (6 bases). The CDR3 totals 13 residues. The V gene lost 4 bases and the J gene lost 5 bases, with 15 bases spanning the gap. The germline CDR1 and CDR2 sequences are GTSNPN and SVGIG (reference sequence). CDR3 protein: CAWTGRTPHEQYF. Here the CDR3 DNA reads TGTGCCTGGACTGGGAGGACCCCCCACGAGCAGTACTTC.

This clone turned up a few times. The chain has TRBV30 and TRBJ1-1; TRBD1 might be the D (5 bases). CDR3 length equals 12 residues. The germline V gene has CDR1 GTSNPN and CDR2 SVGIG (reference sequence). V lost 7 bases and J lost 0, with 9 bases in between. CDR3 nucleotides: TGTGCCTCGGGACTCTTGAACACTGAAGCTTTCTTT. Translation: CASGLLNTEAFF.

The V and J genes are TRBV19 and TRBJ2-5; D not resolved. CDR3 size: 13 residues. Germline V CDR1 and CDR2: LNHDA, SQIVND (reference sequence). V gave up 2 bases and J gave up 5 bases, with 9 bases separating them. As DNA, the CDR3 is TGTGCCAGTAGTATAAGGGCTTTGGAGACCCAGTACTTC. Translating it yields CASSIRALETQYF.

The chain carries TRBV18 and TRBJ1-3; TRBD1 might be the D (6 bases). The CDR3 length is 14 residues. The V and J ends lost 4 bases and 4 bases respectively, with 11 bases between them. CDR1 KGHSH and CDR2 LQKENI come from the germline V gene. The CDR3 coding sequence is TGTGCCAGCTCACTTTGGACAGACGGAAACACCATATATTTT. Its translation: CASSLWTDGNTIYF.

The V call is TRBV6-6, the J call TRBJ2-7, with D possibly TRBD2 on 6 matching bases. The V gene lost 0 bases and the J gene lost 3 bases, with 9 bases spanning the gap. The CDR3 sequence is 14 residues long. The germline V gene encodes CDR1 MNHNY and CDR2 SVGAGI (reference sequence). CDR3 nucleotides: TGTGCCAGCAGTTACTCCTCCGGGGGCTACGAGCAGTACTTC. Amino acids: CASSYSSGGYEQYF.

The rearrangement joins TRBV14 to TRBJ1-1; no definite D call. The CDR3 has 13 residues. Germline loops: CDR1 SGHDN, CDR2 FVKESK. V lost 4 bases and J lost 7, with 13 bases in between. The CDR3 DNA sequence: TGTGCCAGCAGCCCGCTAATGATCGGTGAAGCTTTCTTT. The encoded protein is CASSPLMIGEAFF.

The chain has TRBV30 and TRBJ1-2; tentatively, D is TRBD1 (5 bases). This CDR3 has 16 residues. Germline V CDR1 and CDR2: GTSNPN, SVGIG (reference sequence). Trimming shortened V by 2 bases and J by 5 bases, and 21 bases separated the two germline ends. This CDR3 reads CAWSRWFRGGEYGYTF. CDR3 coding DNA: TGTGCCTGGAGTCGCTGGTTTCGGGGAGGGGAGTATGGCTACACCTTC.

V gene TRBV5-6 combines with J gene TRBJ2-3; 14 bases align to TRBD2. The ends lost 3 bases at V and 5 bases at J; junction bases unmatched: 5. CDR1 is SGHDT and CDR2 is YYEEEE in the germline V gene. CDR3 length equals 16 residues. CDR3 sequence: CASSWVTSGRVDTQYF. The CDR3 nucleotides are TGTGCCAGCAGCTGGGTGACTAGCGGGAGGGTAGATACGCAGTATTTT.

J is TRBJ2-1 and V is TRBV29-1; 14 positions match TRBD2. Trimming at V came to 8 bases and at J to 15 bases, leaving 21 bases not matched to a gene. CDR1 and CDR2 (germline): SQVTM, ANQGSEA. There are 16 residues in the CDR3. In nucleotides, the CDR3 is TGCAGCCCTGGGGAGGGGTGGACTAGCGGGGGGAAACAGCCGTTCTTC. This encodes CSPGEGWTSGGKQPFF.

This clone showed up just once. The rearrangement links TRBV2 to TRBJ2-3, with TRBD2 matching over 8 bases. The germline V gene has CDR1 SNHLY and CDR2 FYNNEI. CDR3 length: 14 amino acids. V dropped 10 bases and J dropped 2; count of bases not matched to a gene: 8. The chain's CDR3 is CATPGLESTDTQYF. CDR3 in DNA: TGTGCCACCCCGGGACTAGAATCCACAGATACGCAGTATTTT.

The J gene is TRBJ1-6, the V gene TRBV29-1; 9 nucleotides line up with TRBD1. This CDR3 has 13 residues. V shed 7 bases and J 9 bases; nucleotides not matched to a gene: 7. Germline V gene data show CDR1 as SQVTM and CDR2 as ANQGSEA. The CDR3 DNA sequence: TGCAGCGCCGGACAGGGGTGGGGTTCACCCCTCCACTTT. Translating gives CSAGQGWGSPLHF.

V usage is TRBV28 and J usage is TRBJ2-7, with D uncertain. The ends were cut back, 4 bases at V and 3 bases at J, with 4 bases in the middle. Germline values: CDR1 MDHEN, CDR2 SYDVKM. This CDR3 spans 11 amino acids. DNA for the CDR3: TGTGCCAGCAGTTCCAACTACGAGCAGTACGTC. This sequence encodes CASSSNYEQYV.

The CDR3 coding sequence is TGCAGCGTTCAAGGACCGGGCTACACCTTC. Protein: CSVQGPGYTF. This sequence joins TRBV29-1 and TRBJ1-2; D not certain. In germline, CDR1 is SQVTM, CDR2 ANQGSEA. This CDR3 region has 10 residues. The germline V and J ends were trimmed by 5 bases and 8 bases, with 9 bases remaining between them. The variable domain in full, with the rest retrieved from reference TRBV29-1 and TRBJ1-2, is SAVISQKPSRDICQRGTSLTIQCQVDSQVTMMFWYRQQPGQSLTLIATANQGSEATYESGFVIDKFPISRPNLTFSTLTVSNMSPEDSSIYLCSVQGPGYTFGSGTRLTVV.

The chain employs TRBV5-1 and TRBJ2-2, with 10 bases lining up with TRBD2. CDR1 is SGHRS, CDR2 YFSETQ, per germline. The CDR3 spans 15 residues. Losses at the gene ends were 2 bases for V and 6 bases for J; bases not matched to a gene: 4. CDR3 DNA: TGCGCCAGCAGCTTTGTTACTAGCGGGGCCGGGGAGCTGTTTTTT. Translation gives CASSFVTSGAGELFF.